This TCR beta chain derives from a study of cytomegalovirus exposure and HLA in healthy donors (dated by TCRdb to the late 2010s). Broadly, across the study: In an earlier analysis of under 600 of the donors, around 300 Gb of sequence data and some 100 million unique TCR beta sequences from 150 million to 200 million T cells were reported. An earlier analysis of 587 of the donors applied high-throughput TCR beta sequencing to assess whether each TCR beta V gene segment acted as functional or pseudogenic. All discovery cohort repertoires had been generated using a single sequencing platform. The genetic ancestry cluster associated with self-reported Caucasian donors included over 65% of the roughly 400 genotyped donors. Donor age, sex, ethnicity and CMV serostatus were compiled together with the repertoire data. To study patterns of TCR occurrence, a later analysis re-analyzed previously published TCR beta repertoires from several hundred donors and added high-resolution HLA genotyping. The study combined high-throughput TCR immunosequencing, statistical association of individual TCRs with disease status, and machine learning to predict cytomegalovirus infection status. Roughly five DR-DQ haplotypes were handled as single units for association and clustering, since linkage in the cohort was strong. Using immunosequencing, the study profiled T cell repertoires from fewer than 850 subjects and related those repertoires to cytomegalovirus serostatus. Rather than using new phenotypic data, the later analysis identified candidate immune exposures from TCR beta sequences and from how often those sequences occurred across donors. The number of donors typed differed by locus, with about 629-640 for A, B, C, DRB1 and DQB1, more than 500 for DQA1, over 600 for DPA1, and over 400 for DPB1. Both class I and class II loci were covered by HLA typing, at four-digit resolution. The study was designed to test whether signatures of past pathogen exposure could be identified by cataloging public T cell receptors. On average, about 240,000 unique TCR beta nucleotide sequences were sequenced per donor among a few hundred genotyped donors of the cohort, with roughly a sixth of those sequences being non-productive. An early release that covered about 600 HLA-typed donors contained about 300 gigabases of sequencing data and around 80 million unique TCR sequences. Along with the roughly 670-subject first cohort, a separate validation cohort of around 120 different subjects was used. A later genetic analysis used genome-wide SNP genotypes for about 65% of the 666 donors, treating that subset as a discovery cohort. What the work shows at the level of the full study, not this receptor alone: In a later analysis, HLA-associated TCR beta chains showed more clonal expansion and lower generation probabilities than non-associated chains that were equally common. A further reported finding was that TCR beta sequences accurately predicted the HLA-A and HLA-B alleles for most subjects in the first cohort. In both the original and validation cohorts, the classifier was reported to diagnose cytomegalovirus status with high specificity and sensitivity. Over 15 rarely observed V segments, including chromosome 9 orphons, were excluded from the earlier analysis of about 600 of the donors because counts were too low. CMV serostatus was the only immune exposure information available for the cohort. Linkage disequilibrium might explain the correlated functional status among segregating V segments, but an unknown experimental factor could not be ruled out. In an earlier analysis of approximately 590 of the donors, most TCR beta V segments appeared in productive rearrangements about 87% or about 30% of the time, broadly matching IMGT annotations. According to a later analysis, most CMV-associated TCR beta chains appeared to be HLA-restricted, and the HLA associations seemed to be driven largely by CMV exposure. Some IMGT-functional V segments, including TRBV6-2 and TRBV6-3, could not be distinguished by the 87-base-pair reads and were therefore excluded. It was suggested by the authors that the approach could potentially be generalized to other disease states and immunological phenotypes. In a later analysis, over 15,000 TCR beta sequences were associated with specific HLA alleles at a false discovery rate of 0.05. When HLA alleles, especially DR and DQ, strongly co-occurred, attributing TCR associations to individual alleles was difficult. The sequencing pipeline was judged likely to have produced a cluster of highly shared sequence variants as a technical artifact. V-gene and J-gene trimming of TCR beta chains was associated with a missense DCLRE1C variant in a later genetic analysis, and the association was replicated in an independent cohort. In vitro tests confirmed that a few of the cytomegalovirus-associated TCR beta chains recognize cytomegalovirus antigens. The cohort was sequenced for TCR beta chains only, and without alpha or paired-chain data the features that could be detected were limited. A later genetic analysis reported fewer N-insertions in productive TCRs among donors in an Asian-associated ancestry cluster than the roughly 690-donor mean. The study listed 150 to 200 TCR beta chains as associated with cytomegalovirus. Because HLA typing was unavailable for some donors at each locus, only the typed subset was used in association tests. A later analysis reported that several top co-occurrence clusters appeared linked to parvovirus B19, influenza, CMV and Epstein-Barr virus. Across donors, most TCR sequences were observed very rarely, whereas some public TCRs were present in many individuals. Presence/absence analyses assumed roughly uniform sequencing depth across donors, an assumption that may not hold. In a later analysis, TCR association rates were found to vary across HLA loci, with the most associated TCRs seen for DRB1 alleles and the fewest for HLA-C alleles.

In total, approximately 610 healthy bone marrow donors made up the cohort. At the time of sampling, every cohort member was nominally healthy, though immune exposures that went unrecorded were likely present. The donor tested CMV seronegative and was one of the 352 seronegative cohort members. Every donor gave a peripheral blood sample, and the peripheral blood mononuclear cells from that sample were used for TCR beta sequencing. Genomic DNA extraction from the blood cell samples was performed with the Qiagen DNeasy Blood Extraction Kit. From the cysteine through the phenylalanine, the CDR3 covers 11 amino acids. Only the CDR3 region is kept as DNA, spanning 33 bases read in frame from base 1. V is clipped by 10 bases and J by 10 bases, and the sequence between their germline boundaries is 16 bases long. The germline V gene gives CDR1 as MGHRA and CDR2 as YSYEKL. Libraries were constructed by the immunoSEQ multiplex PCR assay. For the multiplex PCR, a mixture combining 60 forward primers for TCR Vbeta segments and 13 reverse primers for TCR Jbeta segments was used. The CDR3 region of rearranged TCR beta genes was amplified from genomic DNA by a multiplex PCR assay. The Illumina HiSeq System was used to sequence the amplified TCR beta libraries as 87-base-pair reads. The authors processed their data as follows. In a later analysis, roughly 80 million unique TCR beta chains were counted across the approximately 670 repertoires, and around 10 million of these chains were shared by at least two donors. A nearest-neighbor algorithm error-corrected the raw reads and collapsed the reads into unique sequences, merging closely related sequences to remove PCR and sequencing errors. To assign V, D and J gene segments, CDR3 sequences were aligned to IMGT reference sequences. For a sequence to be retained, a match of at least six nucleotides to both a V gene segment and a J gene segment was required. A rearrangement was called productive if the CDR3 had no stop codons and remained in frame with V and J, and every other rearrangement was called non-productive. Following IMGT convention, CDR3 was defined as the stretch from the second conserved V-encoded cysteine to the conserved J-encoded phenylalanine. The earlier analysis of 450 to 750 of the donors excluded any sequence lacking an unambiguous match to a single V gene segment. An earlier analysis of 500 to 700 of the donors classified V segments as functional when productive rearrangements were above 56.7% and as segregating when the standard deviation between donors was above 5%. A statistical classification framework was built for diagnosing cytomegalovirus status from the catalog of TCR beta chain sequences. A later analysis assigned V and J genes by comparing TCR nucleotide sequences with IMGT/GENE-DB human TR gene sequences. In a later analysis, CDR3 sequences and most-parsimonious VDJ recombination scenarios were assigned using the TCRdist pipeline. A later analysis defined each TCR beta chain by its CDR3 amino acid sequence plus V-gene family, and excluded reads lacking a unique V-gene family. To address suspected cross-contamination and a sequencing artifact, a later analysis removed 592 highly shared, low-generation-probability nucleotide sequences. In a later analysis, a clonal expansion index was calculated for each public chain from normalized within-repertoire ranks of inferred template counts. A later analysis computed generation probabilities with a VDJ recombination model fitted to out-of-frame rearrangements, and checked the results against IGoR. In a later analysis, hypergeometric tests were used to score TCR-TCR, TCR-HLA and TCR-CMV co-occurrence, with a repertoire-size bias correction applied to TCR pairs. To estimate false discovery rates, a later analysis permuted the HLA or CMV assignments 20 times. In a later analysis, co-occurring TCRs were grouped using DBSCAN, with TCRdist sequence similarity added in when clustering inside HLA-allele-positive subsets. Co-occurrence clustering excluded repertoires with fewer than 30,000 or more than 120,000 public chains, plus five with anomalous nucleotide sharing. This immuneACCESS table, as held by TCRdb, lists in-frame sequences with V and J called but not all clones. Of the missing ones, under half trace to an unresolved V gene in checked studies; the others have no known cause. The V and J calls and clone size were taken over from that table, and D and trimming were inferred from the DNA. The sample has 40,000 to 60,000 clones on record. 2% to 2.5% of the sample comes from the top ten.

On this clone itself: The target of this receptor is not known.

The chain is assembled from TRBV4-1 and TRBJ1-1, with the D segment identity uncertain. Input material: PBMCs. The receptor comes from a female donor in good health and CMV-seronegative. The sequenced DNA: TGCGCCACCTCCTTTTTCCCTATAGCTTTCTTT. This is translated as CATSFFPIAFF.